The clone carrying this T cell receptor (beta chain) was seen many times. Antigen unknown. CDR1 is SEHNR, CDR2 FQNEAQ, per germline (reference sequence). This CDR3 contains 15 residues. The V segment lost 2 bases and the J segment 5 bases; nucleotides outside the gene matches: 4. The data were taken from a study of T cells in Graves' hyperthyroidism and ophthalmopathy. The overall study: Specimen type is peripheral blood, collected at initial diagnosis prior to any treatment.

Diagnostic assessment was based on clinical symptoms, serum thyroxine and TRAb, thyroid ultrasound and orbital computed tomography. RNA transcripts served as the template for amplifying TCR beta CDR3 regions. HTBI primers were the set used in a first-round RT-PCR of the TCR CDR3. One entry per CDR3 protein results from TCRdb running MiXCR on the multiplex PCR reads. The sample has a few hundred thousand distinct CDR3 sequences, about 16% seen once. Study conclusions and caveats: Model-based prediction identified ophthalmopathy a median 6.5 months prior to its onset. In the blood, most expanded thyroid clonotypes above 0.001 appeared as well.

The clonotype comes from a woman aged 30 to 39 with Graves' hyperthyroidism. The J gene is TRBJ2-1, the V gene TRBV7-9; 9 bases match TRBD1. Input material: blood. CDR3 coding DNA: TGTGCCAGCAGCTTATCCGGGACAGGGCACAATGAGCAGTTCTTC. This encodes CASSLSGTGHNEQFF. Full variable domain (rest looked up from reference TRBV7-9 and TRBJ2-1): DTGVSQNPRHKITKRGQNVTFRCDPISEHNRLYWYRQTLGQGPEFLTYFQNEAQLEKSRLLSDRFSAERPKGSFSTLEIQRTEQGDSAMYLCASSLSGTGHNEQFFGPGTRLTVL.